This entry lists 13 T cell receptor beta chains sequenced from one sample in a study of graft-versus-host responses after intestinal transplantation. Profiling relied on immunoSEQ multiplex PCR, and the TCRdb table lists in-frame clones only, not all of them. In the table there are 80,000 to 90,000 clones, about nine tenths of which are singletons. For these receptors, no antigen is known. The sequences come from unstimulated CD4+ T cells sorted from spleen or lymph node cells, collected before intestinal transplant. Source of these receptors: a human donor who received an intestinal transplant.

V usage is TRBV27 and J usage is TRBJ2-5; D uncertain. V dropped 3 bases and J dropped 2 bases, with 7 bases sitting between them. CDR3 size: 13 residues. Per germline, CDR1 MNHEY and CDR2 SMNVEV (reference sequence). The CDR3 region has the DNA TGTGCCAGCAGTTTTTCCAGGCAAGAGACCCAGTACTTC. It specifies CASSFSRQETQYF.

The chain employs TRBV11-2 and TRBJ2-1; TRBD2 matches 8 bases. Germline-derived CDR1 and CDR2 are SGHAT and FQNNGV. The CDR3 consists of 14 residues. With 8 bases clipped from V and 12 bases from J, the junction kept 15 bases outside the gene matches. The CDR3 nucleotides are TGTGCCAGCGGCACCGGGAGGGATTGGTCCTGGCAGTTCTTC. Encoded protein: CASGTGRDWSWQFF.

This clone appeared once. The DNA for the CDR3 is TGTGCCAGTAGTATAGATCGCGGGAACTATGGCTACACCTTC. Encoded protein: CASSIDRGNYGYTF. The chain has TRBV19 and TRBJ1-2; D is ambiguous. Germline-derived CDR1 and CDR2 are LNHDA and SQIVND (reference sequence). The CDR3 runs 14 residues. The ends were cut back, 0 bases at V and 2 bases at J, with 7 bases in the middle.

This clone was recorded only once. The V call is TRBV7-9, the J call TRBJ1-1; possibly TRBD1 for D (5 bases). CDR3 length equals 16 residues. The germline V and J ends were trimmed by 7 bases and 2 bases, with 20 bases remaining between them. Germline V gene lookup returns CDR1 SEHNR and CDR2 FQNEAQ (reference sequence). CDR3: CASTTRSGHGNTEAFF. The DNA of the CDR3 is TGTGCCAGCACCACAAGATCAGGACACGGAAACACTGAAGCTTTCTTT.

This chain links TRBV2 with TRBJ1-2; TRBD1 might be the D (5 bases). The germline V gene has CDR1 SNHLY and CDR2 FYNNEI. CDR3 length equals 13 residues. V was shortened by 1 base and J by 11 bases, with 14 bases between the two germline ends. CDR3 sequence (DNA): TGTGCCAGCAGTGAAGGGTGGGACTCCCGATACACCTTC. It translates to CASSEGWDSRYTF.

Regarding this clone: Relative to the germline gene, one junction end is altered; a read error may explain this. The J gene is TRBJ1-2, the V gene TRBV7-2; D possibly corresponds to TRBD1 (5 bases). From germline, CDR1 is SGHTA and CDR2 FQGNSA. There are 11 residues in the CDR3. Here the CDR3 reads CASSLGGGKSF. The CDR3 nucleotides are TGTGCCAGCAGCTTAGGGGGGGGGAAAAGCTTC.

The genes are TRBV11-2 and TRBJ2-1; D is possibly TRBD2 (5 bases). The V end was cut by 1 base, the J end by 6 bases, with 16 bases between. There are 16 residues in the CDR3. In germline, CDR1 is SGHAT, CDR2 FQNNGV. Here the CDR3 reads CASSLVGGGSSNEQFF. The CDR3 region has the DNA TGTGCCAGCAGCTTAGTGGGTGGCGGGTCTAGCAATGAGCAGTTCTTC.

This chain uses TRBV7-2 with TRBJ1-2; D is unclear. V lost 6 bases and J lost 4, with 15 bases in between. CDR3 length: 14 amino acids. The germline V gene encodes CDR1 SGHTA and CDR2 FQGNSA. The CDR3 loop reads CASSPSQVFYGYTF. CDR3 nucleotide sequence: TGTGCCAGCAGTCCCTCCCAGGTATTCTATGGCTACACCTTC.

V gene TRBV28 combines with J gene TRBJ1-5; TRBD1 aligns across 8 bases. The length of the CDR3 is 14 residues. Germline CDR1 MDHEN, CDR2 SYDVKM. V shed 6 bases and J 4 bases; nucleotides not matched to a gene: 5. CDR3 residues: CASSSGQGNQPQHF. The CDR3 DNA sequence: TGTGCCAGCAGCTCCGGACAGGGTAATCAGCCCCAGCATTTT.

The chain carries TRBV15 and TRBJ1-3; no firm D call. This CDR3 is built from 16 residues. Germline loops: CDR1 LNHNV, CDR2 YYDKDF (reference sequence). Between the trimmed V and J ends, which lost 0 bases and 0 bases, there was a span of 9 bases. DNA of the CDR3: TGTGCCACCAGCAGAGATCCGGTTTCCTCTGGAAACACCATATATTTT. Its protein product is CATSRDPVSSGNTIYF.

The CDR3 here is CASSRGTSGGYNEQFF. The CDR3 nucleotides read TGTGCCAGCAGCCGAGGGACTAGCGGGGGCTACAATGAGCAGTTCTTC. This chain uses TRBV5-6 with TRBJ2-1; 14 nucleotides align to TRBD2. Germline V CDR1 and CDR2: SGHDT, YYEEEE. Losses at the gene ends were 4 bases for V and 3 bases for J; bases not matched to a gene: 3. The CDR3 covers 16 residues.

The rearrangement joins TRBV9 to TRBJ2-5, with 7 bases lining up with TRBD2. After removal of 7 bases from V and 0 bases from J, the junction contained 9 bases not matched to a gene. Germline V gene data show CDR1 as SGDLS and CDR2 as YYNGEE. The length of the CDR3 is 15 residues. The CDR3 DNA follows: TGTGCCAGCGGGGGAGGGGATGGGTACCAAGAGACCCAGTACTTC. As protein: CASGGGDGYQETQYF.

The table lists this clone with a count of one. The chain has TRBV6-6 and TRBJ1-1; D is possibly TRBD1 (6 bases). Trimming pared 6 bases from V and 0 bases from J, leaving 14 bases between. The CDR3 is 15 amino acids. Germline V gives CDR1 MNHNY, CDR2 SVGAGI (reference sequence). For the CDR3, the DNA is TGTGCCAGCAGCCCACGGACAGCCCTGAACACTGAAGCTTTCTTT. Amino acid sequence: CASSPRTALNTEAFF.